This record concerns one T cell receptor beta chain sequence. Its antigen is currently not known. Base-call qualities are not available, and no considerably larger clone is one nucleotide away. Libraries were made using the immunoSEQ multiplex PCR assay. A mixture of 60 forward primers for TCR Vbeta segments and 13 reverse primers for TCR Jbeta segments was used in the multiplex PCR. A multiplex PCR assay on genomic DNA amplified the CDR3 region of rearranged TCR beta genes. The Illumina HiSeq System was used to sequence the amplified TCR beta libraries as 87-base-pair reads. Processing in the source paper ran as follows. A later analysis tallied roughly 76 million unique TCR beta chains across the approximately 670 repertoires, and roughly 11 million of those chains were shared by two or more donors. A nearest-neighbor algorithm error-corrected the raw reads and collapsed the reads into unique sequences, merging closely related sequences to remove PCR and sequencing errors. CDR3 sequences were aligned to IMGT reference sequences to assign V, D and J gene segments. For a sequence to be retained, at least a six-nucleotide match to both a V gene segment and a J gene segment was required. A rearrangement was called productive if the CDR3 had no stop codons and remained in frame with V and J, and every other rearrangement was called non-productive. CDR3 was defined according to IMGT convention as the region running from the second conserved V-encoded cysteine to the conserved J-encoded phenylalanine. The earlier analysis of roughly 590 of the donors excluded any sequence lacking an unambiguous match to a single V gene segment. An earlier analysis of just under 600 of the donors called V segments functional above 56.7% productive rearrangements and segregating when the between-donor standard deviation exceeded 5%. A statistical classification framework was built to diagnose cytomegalovirus status from the catalog of TCR beta chain sequences. In a later analysis, V and J genes were assigned by comparing TCR nucleotide sequences against IMGT/GENE-DB human TR gene sequences. In a later analysis, CDR3 sequences and most-parsimonious VDJ recombination scenarios were assigned using the TCRdist pipeline. In a later analysis, every TCR beta chain was defined by the combination of its CDR3 amino acid sequence and its V-gene family, and reads without a unique V-gene family were dropped. In a later analysis, 500 to 700 highly shared, low-generation-probability nucleotide sequences were removed to address suspected cross-contamination and a sequencing artifact. In a later analysis, a clonal expansion index was calculated for each public chain from normalized within-repertoire ranks of inferred template counts. A later analysis computed generation probabilities with a VDJ recombination model fitted to out-of-frame rearrangements, and checked the results against IGoR. In a later analysis, TCR-TCR, TCR-HLA and TCR-CMV co-occurrence was scored with hypergeometric tests, and a repertoire-size bias correction was applied to TCR pairs. False discovery rates were estimated in a later analysis by permuting HLA or CMV assignments 20 times. In a later analysis, co-occurring TCRs were grouped with DBSCAN, and TCRdist sequence similarity was added when clustering was performed within HLA-allele-positive subsets. Repertoires with fewer than 30,000 or more than 120,000 public chains were left out of co-occurrence clustering, as were roughly five repertoires with anomalous nucleotide sharing. In its TCRdb copy, this immuneACCESS table keeps in-frame sequences only and misses some clones. Where compared with another copy, unresolved V genes explain less than half of these, and the others have no known cause. V, J and clone size were drawn from that table, and D and trimming were deduced from the DNA. The table for this sample lists about 130,000 clones; less than 85% of them were counted only once. Together, the top ten hold around 4.5% of the sample.

These data belong to a study of cytomegalovirus exposure and HLA in healthy donors (TCRdb year 2017). Concerning the study at large: According to an earlier analysis of 587 of the donors, roughly 180 million T cells yielded 120 million or so unique TCR beta sequences and approximately 300 Gb of sequence data. Rather than drawing on any new phenotypic data, the later analysis identified candidate immune exposures from TCR beta sequences and the way those sequences occurred across donors. To study patterns of TCR occurrence, a later analysis re-analyzed previously published TCR beta repertoires from 600 to 750 donors and added high-resolution HLA genotyping. Alongside the repertoire data, information on donor age, sex, ethnicity and CMV serostatus was compiled. The study used immunosequencing to profile the T cell repertoires of approximately 640 subjects and linked those repertoires to cytomegalovirus serostatus. In a later genetic analysis, genome-wide SNP genotypes for about 65% of the roughly 700 donors were used, and that subset was treated as a discovery cohort. High-throughput TCR immunosequencing, statistical association of individual TCRs with disease status, and machine learning were combined to predict cytomegalovirus infection status. A separate validation cohort of roughly 130 different subjects was used in addition to the approximately 670-subject first cohort. Every discovery cohort repertoire had been produced on one sequencing platform. The study aimed to test whether signatures of past pathogen exposure could be identified by cataloging public T cell receptors. HLA typing included class I and class II loci at four-digit resolution. The genetic ancestry cluster associated with self-reported Caucasian donors included about four fifths of the 300 to 400 genotyped donors. An earlier analysis of 500 to 750 of the donors applied high-throughput TCR beta sequencing to assess whether each TCR beta V gene segment acted as functional or pseudogenic. Typing coverage differed by locus: A, B, C, DRB1 and DQB1 were typed in roughly 620-630 donors, DQA1 in about 500, DPA1 in some 600, and DPB1 in 472. A handful of DR-DQ haplotypes were treated as single units for association and clustering because of strong linkage in the cohort. Roughly 300 gigabases of sequencing data and around 87 million unique TCR sequences were included in an early release covering under 650 HLA-typed donors. Among about 410 genotyped donors of the cohort, an average of around 220,000 unique TCR beta nucleotide sequences was sequenced per donor, of which about 19% were non-productive. Study-level results and caveats: According to the authors, the approach could potentially be generalized to other disease states and immunological phenotypes. The presence/absence analyses assumed that sequencing depth was roughly uniform across donors, and that assumption may not be true. Cytomegalovirus status was reported to be diagnosed by the classifier with high specificity and sensitivity in both the original and validation cohorts. A further reported finding was that TCR beta sequences accurately predicted the HLA-A and HLA-B alleles for most subjects in the first cohort. Linkage disequilibrium might explain the correlated functional status among segregating V segments, but an unknown experimental factor could not be ruled out. A later analysis associated around 16,000 TCR beta sequences with specific HLA alleles at a false discovery rate of 0.05. Roughly 15 rarely observed V segments, including chromosome 9 orphons, were excluded from the earlier analysis of almost 600 of the donors because counts were too low. In a later analysis, most CMV-associated TCR beta chains were found to appear HLA-restricted, with HLA associations seemingly driven largely by CMV exposure. Because the 87-base-pair reads could not distinguish some IMGT-functional V segments, including TRBV6-2 and TRBV6-3, those segments were excluded. Most TCR sequences were seen in very few donors, while some public TCRs were found in many individuals. An association between a missense DCLRE1C variant and V-gene and J-gene trimming of TCR beta chains was found in a later genetic analysis and replicated in an independent cohort. In the study, about 150 TCR beta chains were listed as associated with cytomegalovirus. In a later analysis, several top co-occurrence clusters were reported to appear linked to parvovirus B19, influenza, CMV and Epstein-Barr virus. In a later analysis, TCR association rates were found to vary across HLA loci, with the most associated TCRs seen for DRB1 alleles and the fewest for HLA-C alleles. Because HLA typing was unavailable for some donors at each locus, only the typed subset was used in association tests. Only TCR beta chains were sequenced in this cohort, and the absence of alpha or paired-chain data limited detectable features. A cluster of highly shared sequence variants was judged likely to be a technical artifact of the sequencing pipeline. For the cohort, immune exposure information was limited to CMV serostatus. Broadly in line with IMGT annotations, most TCR beta V segments showed up in productive rearrangements about 87% or about 30% of the time in an earlier analysis of around 600 of the donors. A later analysis found that HLA-associated TCR beta chains were more clonally expanded and had lower generation probabilities than equally common non-associated chains. A few of the identified cytomegalovirus-associated TCR beta chains were confirmed in vitro to be specific for cytomegalovirus antigens. When HLA alleles, especially DR and DQ, strongly co-occurred, TCR associations were difficult to assign to individual alleles. According to a later genetic analysis, donors in an Asian-associated ancestry cluster had fewer N-insertions in productive TCRs than the approximately 710-donor mean.

The cohort was made up of about 610 healthy bone marrow donors. At the time of sampling, all cohort members were nominally healthy, though unrecorded immune exposures were likely present. The donor tested CMV seropositive and was one of the 289 seropositive cohort members. A peripheral blood sample was collected from each donor, and TCR beta sequencing was performed on peripheral blood mononuclear cells. Genomic DNA was extracted from the blood cell samples with the Qiagen DNeasy Blood Extraction Kit. Per the germline V gene, SGDLS is the CDR1 and YYNGEE is the CDR2. V is pared back by 4 bases and J by 0 bases, with 13 bases lying between the germline termini. The CDR3, from cysteine to phenylalanine, totals 15 residues. Just the 45-base CDR3 DNA is kept, in frame starting at base 1.

The receptor was derived from a man aged 18-30 years in good health and CMV-seropositive. The sequence is built from TRBV9 and TRBJ1-1; confidence is insufficient to name the D gene. The sequenced material came from PBMCs. The nucleotides read TGTGCCAGCAGCACCGACTTTAACATGAACACTGAAGCTTTCTTT. It translates as CASSTDFNMNTEAFF. Full variable domain (CDR3 extended with the reference TRBV9 and TRBJ1-1 proteins): DSGVTQTPKHLITATGQRVTLRCSPRSGDLSVYWYQQSLDQGLQFLIQYYNGEERAKGNILERFSAQQFPDLHSELNLSSLELGDSALYFCASSTDFNMNTEAFFGQGTRLTVV.